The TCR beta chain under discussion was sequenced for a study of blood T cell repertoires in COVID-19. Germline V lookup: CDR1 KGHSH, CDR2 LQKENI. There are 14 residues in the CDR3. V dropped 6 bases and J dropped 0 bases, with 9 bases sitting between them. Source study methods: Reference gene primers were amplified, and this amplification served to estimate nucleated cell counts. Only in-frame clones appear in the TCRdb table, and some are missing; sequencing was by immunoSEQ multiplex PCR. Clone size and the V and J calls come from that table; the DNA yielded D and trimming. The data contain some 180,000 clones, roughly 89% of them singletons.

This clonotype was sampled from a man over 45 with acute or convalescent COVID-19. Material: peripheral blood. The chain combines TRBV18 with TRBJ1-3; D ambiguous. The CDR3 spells CASSPNYSGNTIYF. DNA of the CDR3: TGTGCCAGCTCGCCCAACTACTCTGGAAACACCATATATTTT.